The source of this T cell receptor (beta chain) is a study of blood T cell repertoires in COVID-19. Looked up from germline, CDR1 is MNHEY and CDR2 is SMNVEV (reference sequence). The trim removed 2 bases at V and 5 bases at J, leaving 10 bases unmatched. The length of the CDR3 is 16 residues. The age range of participants was about 18 to 95 years, with residence in fewer than 25 US areas. Which cohort a participant joined came from the clinical history participants gave. Symptom resolution, clearance, or two negative PCRs marked donors in Cohort 3 as recovered. Only in-frame clones appear in the TCRdb table, and some are missing; sequencing was by immunoSEQ multiplex PCR. The sample has around 330,000 clones; 89% are singletons.

The receptor was derived from a man aged 55 to 70 who had recovered from COVID-19. V gene TRBV27 combines with J gene TRBJ2-7; 9 bases map to TRBD2. Sequences were obtained from PBMCs or T cells enriched from blood (not recorded which). The CDR3 nucleotides read TGTGCCAGCAGTTTAGGAGGCGGGAGGGCCTTCCACGAGCAGTACTTC. It specifies CASSLGGGRAFHEQYF.